The clone carrying this T cell receptor (beta chain) appeared many times. Its target is unknown. This entry comes from a study of T cells in Graves' hyperthyroidism and ophthalmopathy. General study findings and limits: A 13 V-J model separated ophthalmopathy from stable hyperthyroidism. Blood shared most expanded thyroid clonotypes above 0.001.

Between the trimmed V and J ends, which lost 2 bases and 3 bases, there was a span of 17 bases. Germline-derived CDR1 and CDR2 are MNHEY and SMNVEV (reference sequence). The CDR3 length is 16 residues. The TCR beta CDR3 regions underwent amplification using RNA transcripts as the source. Carried out on the TCR CDR3, a first-round RT-PCR used the HTBI primer set. TCRdb redid the calling of the multiplex PCR reads with MiXCR, one entry per CDR3 protein. The sample lists roughly 290,000 distinct CDR3 sequences; 17% were seen once. The clonotype comes from an older woman with Graves' ophthalmopathy. The genes are TRBV27 and TRBJ2-7, with TRBD1 as a possible D gene (5 bases). The sequenced sample consisted of blood. The CDR3 loop is CASSLRGFGAYYEQYF. In DNA form, the CDR3 reads TGTGCCAGCAGTTTAAGGGGTTTTGGAGCCTACTACGAGCAGTACTTC.